The clone carrying this T cell receptor (beta chain) has ten or more counts. Its target is not known. This sample was taken from a study of cytomegalovirus exposure and HLA in healthy donors. Study-wide findings and caveats: In vitro checks showed that three CMV-associated chains really do target CMV antigens. A list of about 180 TCR beta chains associated with cytomegalovirus was given. Near-uniform donor sequencing depth was presumed by presence/absence analyses.

Primers included in the PCR were 60 Vbeta and 13 Jbeta primers. The data were produced by immunoSEQ multiplex PCR, yet TCRdb's version contains in-frame clones alone and is incomplete. The sample has 130,000 to 150,000 clones, 75% to 90% seen once. V trimming: 3 bases; J trimming: 4 bases; junction bases outside the gene matches: 8. CDR3 length equals 16 residues. Germline values: CDR1 LGHNA, CDR2 YSLEER. Healthy bone marrow donors made up the donor group. The sequencing input was PBMCs. This sequence joins TRBV4-3 and TRBJ2-2; 7 positions match TRBD1. The source of this sequence is a woman aged 25 to 39 in good health and CMV-seronegative. CDR3 loop: CASSHLTGESTGELFF. The CDR3 DNA sequence: TGCGCCAGCAGCCACCTAACAGGGGAGAGCACCGGGGAGCTGTTTTTT.